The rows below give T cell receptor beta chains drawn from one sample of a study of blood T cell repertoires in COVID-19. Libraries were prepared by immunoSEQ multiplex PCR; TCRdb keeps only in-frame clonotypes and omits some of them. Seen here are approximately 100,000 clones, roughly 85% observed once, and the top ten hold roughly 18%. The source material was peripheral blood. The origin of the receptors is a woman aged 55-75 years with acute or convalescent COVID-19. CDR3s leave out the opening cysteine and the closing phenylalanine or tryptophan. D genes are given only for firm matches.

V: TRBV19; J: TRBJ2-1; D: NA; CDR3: ASSITTVSYNEQF
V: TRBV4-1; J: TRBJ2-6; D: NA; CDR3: ASSQQLQGAGANVLT
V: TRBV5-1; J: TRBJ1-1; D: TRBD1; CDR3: ASSLEGAGVGNTEAF
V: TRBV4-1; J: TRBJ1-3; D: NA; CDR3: ASSQFSVNTIY
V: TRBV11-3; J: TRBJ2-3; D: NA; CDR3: ASSLEGHTDTQY
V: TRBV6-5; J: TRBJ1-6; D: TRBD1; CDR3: ASSGQGFSPLH
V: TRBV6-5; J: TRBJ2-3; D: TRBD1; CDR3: ASSPLTGGPDTQY
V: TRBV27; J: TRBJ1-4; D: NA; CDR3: ASSLIAGRNEKLF
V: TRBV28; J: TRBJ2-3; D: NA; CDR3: ASSPSIVKQY
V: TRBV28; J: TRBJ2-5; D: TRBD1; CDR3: ASSPPGDRVQTQY
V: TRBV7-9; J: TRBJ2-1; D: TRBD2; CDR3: ASSFVVAGLNEQF
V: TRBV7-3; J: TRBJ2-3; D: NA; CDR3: ASSSRGSLVTDTQY
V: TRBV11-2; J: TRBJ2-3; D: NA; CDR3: ASSPLVTGTDTQY
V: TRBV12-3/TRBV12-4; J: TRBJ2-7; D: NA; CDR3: ASSLNGEQY
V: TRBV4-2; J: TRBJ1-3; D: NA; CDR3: ASSQDWTGSIY
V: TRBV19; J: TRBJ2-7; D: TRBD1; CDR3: ASSKGDRDEQY
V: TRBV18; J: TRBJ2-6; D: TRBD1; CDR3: ASSPRDRSSGANVLT
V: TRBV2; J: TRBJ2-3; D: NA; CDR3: ASSTGQGKTDTQY
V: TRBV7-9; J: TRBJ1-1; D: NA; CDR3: ASSPLSRNTEAF
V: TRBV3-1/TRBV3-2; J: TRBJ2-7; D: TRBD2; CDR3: ASSAGTIAYEQY
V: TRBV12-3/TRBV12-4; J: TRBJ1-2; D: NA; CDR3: ASSGDGYT
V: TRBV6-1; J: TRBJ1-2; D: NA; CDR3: ASSEGAGYYGYT
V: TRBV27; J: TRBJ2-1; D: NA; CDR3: ASSLDRLQFGLGEQF
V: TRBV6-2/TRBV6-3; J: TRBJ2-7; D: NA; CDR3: ASSPLQGGYEQY
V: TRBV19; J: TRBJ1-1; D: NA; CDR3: ASSIAAGLMNTEAF
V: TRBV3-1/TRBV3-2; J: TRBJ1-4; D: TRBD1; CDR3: ASTSTGALF
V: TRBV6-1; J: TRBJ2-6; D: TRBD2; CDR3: ASSELLAGGNSGANVLT
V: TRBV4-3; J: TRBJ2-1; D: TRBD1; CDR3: ASSPRQGAVEQF
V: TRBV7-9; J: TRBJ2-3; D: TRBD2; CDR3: ASSRVAGGPLLGTDTQY
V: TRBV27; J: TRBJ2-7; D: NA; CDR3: ATADRRYEQY
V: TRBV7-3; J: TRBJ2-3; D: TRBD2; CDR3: ASSLGPGGAVADTQY